These 23 T cell receptor beta chains originate from one sample sequenced in a study of blood T cell repertoires in COVID-19. The repertoire was sequenced with immunoSEQ multiplex PCR; TCRdb's copy has only in-frame clones and lacks some. This table has roughly 160,000 clones, 70% to 80% appearing once. The sequenced sample consisted of PBMCs or T cells enriched from blood (not recorded which). The source of these receptors is a woman between 65 and 79 years old in a cohort exposed to, infected with or recovered from COVID-19 (not recorded which).

V is TRBV5-6 and J is TRBJ1-1; no reliable D call. This CDR3 is 17 amino acids long. Germline lookup yields CDR1 SGHDT and CDR2 YYEEEE. Trimming removed 1 base from V and 0 bases from J, with 16 bases in between. CDR3: CASSLPTGVLMNTEAFF. The DNA of the CDR3 is TGTGCCAGCAGCTTGCCGACGGGAGTGCTCATGAACACTGAAGCTTTCTTT.

The CDR3 region is CASSSGQQYLTNNSPLHF. The CDR3 DNA reads as TGCGCCAGCAGCTCGGGACAGCAATACCTAACAAATAATTCACCCCTCCACTTT. The chain employs TRBV5-1 and TRBJ1-6; TRBD1 aligns across 7 bases. V shed 3 bases, J shed 5 bases, and the junction held 14 bases outside the gene matches. CDR1 is SGHRS and CDR2 is YFSETQ in the germline V gene. The CDR3 is 18 amino acids.

J is TRBJ1-2 and V is TRBV28, with D tentatively TRBD1 (6 bases). V shed 3 bases and J shed 2 bases, with 10 bases lying between them. The CDR3 runs 14 residues. CDR1 and CDR2 (germline): MDHEN, SYDVKM. The CDR3 nucleotides read TGTGCCAGCAGTTTTGTACAGGGAAACTATGGCTACACCTTC. This gives the protein CASSFVQGNYGYTF.

V usage is TRBV28 and J usage is TRBJ1-6; 8 bases are shared with TRBD1. The CDR3 loop spans 16 amino acids. After removal of 8 bases from V and 8 bases from J, the junction contained 14 bases not matched to a gene. The germline V gene has CDR1 MDHEN and CDR2 SYDVKM. The CDR3 loop is CASYHSLAGGDSPLHF. CDR3 bases: TGTGCCAGCTACCACAGTCTAGCAGGGGGCGATTCACCCCTCCACTTT.

This chain joins TRBV11-3 and TRBJ2-5; the D gene is possibly TRBD2 (6 bases). The CDR3 totals 13 residues. The germline gives CDR1 SGHNT, CDR2 YENEEA. Here the CDR3 DNA reads TGTGCGAAAACGGGGGTAAACCAAGAGACCCAGTACTTC. Translating it yields CAKTGVNQETQYF.

V usage is TRBV11-2 and J usage is TRBJ2-1, with D possibly being TRBD1 (6 bases). Trimming shortened V by 5 bases and J by 4 bases, and 21 bases separated the two germline ends. Germline V CDR1 and CDR2: SGHAT, FQNNGV. This CDR3 comprises 17 residues. In DNA form, the CDR3 reads TGTGCCAGCAGCCGCCTGGACCGGACAGCGATATACAATGAGCAGTTCTTC. Translation gives CASSRLDRTAIYNEQFF.

The rearrangement links TRBV5-1 to TRBJ2-3; a weak D match, TRBD2 (6 bases). Germline CDR1 reads SGHRS; CDR2 reads YFSETQ. The CDR3 extends over 17 amino acids. V was shortened by 2 bases and J by 2 bases, with 18 bases between the two germline ends. CDR3 sequence: CASSLGIGGYLTDTQYF. For the CDR3, the DNA is TGCGCCAGCAGCTTAGGGATCGGGGGATATCTCACAGATACGCAGTATTTT.

V gene TRBV7-6 combines with J gene TRBJ2-1, with D perhaps TRBD2 (5 bases). V shed 1 base and J shed 9 bases, with 10 bases lying between them. The CDR3 contains 13 residues. The germline CDR1 and CDR2 sequences are SGHVS and FNYEAQ. CDR3 nucleotide sequence: TGTGCCAGCAGCTTAGATCCCAGCGGTGAGCAGTTCTTC. As protein: CASSLDPSGEQFF. The full variable domain, with the rest looked up from reference TRBV7-6 and TRBJ2-1, is GAGVSQSPRYKVTKRGQDVALRCDPISGHVSLYWYRQALGQGPEFLTYFNYEAQQDKSGLPNDRFSAERPEGSISTLTIQRTEQRDSAMYRCASSLDPSGEQFFGPGTRLTVL.

CDR3 sequence (DNA): TGCGCCAGCAGGATAGGTCAGGGCACCGGGGAGCTGTTTTTT. Translation gives CASRIGQGTGELFF. The V call is TRBV10-1, the J call TRBJ2-2; perhaps TRBD1 as D (5 bases). Germline CDR1 is WNHNN and CDR2 is SYGVQD (reference sequence). Trimming stripped 6 bases from V and 4 bases from J, with 12 bases between. This CDR3 is 14 amino acids long.

The genes are TRBV5-5 and TRBJ2-1; 7 positions agree with TRBD1. The V and J ends lost 7 bases and 5 bases, in that order; junction bases with no gene match: 6. The CDR3 length is 13 residues. Germline-derived CDR1 and CDR2 are SGHKS and YYEKEE (reference sequence). Here the CDR3 reads CASAVTGDNEQFF. As DNA, the CDR3 is TGTGCCAGCGCTGTTACAGGGGACAATGAGCAGTTCTTC.

The chain is built from TRBV27 and TRBJ1-2, with 9 bases matching TRBD1. The CDR3 spans 14 residues. Germline loops: CDR1 MNHEY, CDR2 SMNVEV (reference sequence). V dropped 5 bases and J dropped 7; count of bases not matched to a gene: 8. The chain's CDR3 is CASSRGDRDVGYTF. The DNA for the CDR3 is TGTGCCAGCAGTCGGGGGGACAGGGACGTTGGCTACACCTTC.

The V call is TRBV24-1, the J call TRBJ2-1, with D perhaps matching TRBD2 (6 bases). CDR3 length equals 13 residues. Trimming removed 6 bases at V and 3 bases at J, with 8 bases between. From germline, CDR1 is KGHDR and CDR2 SFDVKD. The CDR3 DNA sequence: TGTGCCACCAGTTCGGGGGACTACAATGAGCAGTTCTTC. Residues: CATSSGDYNEQFF.

This clone has only a few counts. The chain carries TRBV19 and TRBJ2-2; 7 bases match TRBD1. Germline V gives CDR1 LNHDA, CDR2 SQIVND (reference sequence). After removal of 5 bases from V and 3 bases from J, the junction contained 6 bases not matched to a gene. The CDR3 has 15 amino acids. CDR3 sequence reads: CASSVTGADTGELFF. In DNA, the CDR3 is TGTGCCAGTAGTGTAACAGGGGCGGACACCGGGGAGCTGTTTTTT.

Only one count was recorded for this clone. The V call is TRBV7-2, the J call TRBJ2-1; the D gene is possibly TRBD2 (6 bases). Trimming shortened V by 2 bases and J by 2 bases, and 13 bases separated the two germline ends. CDR3 length equals 16 residues. Germline lookup yields CDR1 SGHTA and CDR2 FQGNSA. The CDR3 bases are TGTGCCAGCAGCTTAATCGGAGGGAGCGCCTACAATGAGCAGTTCTTC. Protein sequence: CASSLIGGSAYNEQFF.

The V and J genes are TRBV20-1 and TRBJ2-7, with D uncertain. The CDR3 runs 11 residues. From germline, CDR1 is DFQATT and CDR2 SNEGSKA (reference sequence). Trimming cost V 6 bases and J 3 bases, with 9 bases left between them. CDR3 sequence (DNA): TGCAGTGCGCTCACTAACTACGAGCAGTACTTC. Encoded protein: CSALTNYEQYF.

V usage is TRBV19 and J usage is TRBJ2-5, with D tentatively TRBD2 (6 bases). V shed 5 bases and J shed 5 bases, with 12 bases lying between them. The CDR3 has 13 amino acids. Germline CDR1 and CDR2: LNHDA and SQIVND (reference sequence). The DNA for the CDR3 is TGTGCCAGTAGTCCGGGGGTGGGGGAGACCCAGTACTTC. Its protein is CASSPGVGETQYF.

This chain joins TRBV24-1 and TRBJ2-3; D is possibly TRBD1 (5 bases). The length of the CDR3 is 16 residues. The V gene's germline CDR1 is KGHDR and CDR2 SFDVKD. Trimming shortened V by 3 bases and J by 1 base, and 13 bases separated the two germline ends. CDR3 loop: CATSDRPGSRTDTQYF. As DNA, the CDR3 is TGTGCCACCAGTGATCGACCAGGGTCCCGCACAGATACGCAGTATTTT.

The rearrangement uses TRBV6-5 and TRBJ2-7; 7 bases agree with TRBD1. This CDR3 is built from 15 residues. CDR1 is MNHEY and CDR2 is SVGAGI in the germline V gene. The V segment lost 8 bases and the J segment 3 bases; nucleotides outside the gene matches: 13. CDR3 amino acids: CASGRQGVTFYEQYF. CDR3 in DNA: TGTGCCAGCGGCCGACAGGGAGTGACATTCTACGAGCAGTACTTC.

The chain joins TRBV11-2 to TRBJ2-1; 8 nucleotides match TRBD1. V shed 1 base and J 10 bases; nucleotides not matched to a gene: 6. Germline loops: CDR1 SGHAT, CDR2 FQNNGV. The CDR3 spans 14 residues. The CDR3 coding sequence is TGTGCCAGCAGCTTAGGGACAGGGATTATGGAGCAGTTCTTC. Amino acids: CASSLGTGIMEQFF.

This clone was seen just once. The genes are TRBV2 and TRBJ1-2; D not resolved. Trimming cost V 8 bases and J 2 bases, with 12 bases left between them. The CDR3 loop spans 13 amino acids. CDR1 and CDR2 from the germline V gene are SNHLY and FYNNEI. The CDR3 loop reads CASLPQVNYGYTF. The CDR3 DNA reads TGTGCCAGCCTTCCCCAGGTCAACTATGGCTACACCTTC. The whole variable domain, remainder taken from reference TRBV2 and TRBJ1-2, is EPEVTQTPSHQVTQMGQEVILRCVPISNHLYFYWYRQILGQKVEFLVSFYNNEISEKSEIFDDQFSVERPDGSNFTLKIRSTKLEDSAMYFCASLPQVNYGYTFGSGTRLTVV.

This chain joins TRBV18 and TRBJ2-7; a possible D gene is TRBD1 (5 bases). Germline V gene data show CDR1 as KGHSH and CDR2 as LQKENI. Trimming removed 3 bases from V and 7 bases from J, with 13 bases in between. This CDR3 comprises 13 residues. The CDR3 bases are TGTGCCAGCTCACCCACAGGCGACGCGGAGCAGTACTTC. Protein product: CASSPTGDAEQYF.

The J gene is TRBJ1-2, the V gene TRBV3-1 (or the pseudogene TRBV3-2), with D tentatively TRBD1 (5 bases). Trimming left V 6 bases short and J 0 bases short, with 14 bases between. The CDR3 contains 15 residues. Germline V gene sequence: CDR1 LGHDT, CDR2 YNNKEL (reference sequence). DNA of the CDR3: TGTGCCAGCAGTACCAGGGTGTCGGCTAACTATGGCTACACCTTC. Protein sequence: CASSTRVSANYGYTF.

The chain combines TRBV5-8 with TRBJ2-1; perhaps TRBD2 as D (7 bases). V lost 3 bases and J 5 bases, leaving 21 bases between the germline ends. CDR1 and CDR2 from the germline V gene are SGHTS and YDEGEE. The CDR3 consists of 17 residues. In nucleotides, the CDR3 is TGTGCCAGCAGCTGGGAGTTAGGGAGGGGGATTAACAATGAGCAGTTCTTC. This translates into CASSWELGRGINNEQFF.